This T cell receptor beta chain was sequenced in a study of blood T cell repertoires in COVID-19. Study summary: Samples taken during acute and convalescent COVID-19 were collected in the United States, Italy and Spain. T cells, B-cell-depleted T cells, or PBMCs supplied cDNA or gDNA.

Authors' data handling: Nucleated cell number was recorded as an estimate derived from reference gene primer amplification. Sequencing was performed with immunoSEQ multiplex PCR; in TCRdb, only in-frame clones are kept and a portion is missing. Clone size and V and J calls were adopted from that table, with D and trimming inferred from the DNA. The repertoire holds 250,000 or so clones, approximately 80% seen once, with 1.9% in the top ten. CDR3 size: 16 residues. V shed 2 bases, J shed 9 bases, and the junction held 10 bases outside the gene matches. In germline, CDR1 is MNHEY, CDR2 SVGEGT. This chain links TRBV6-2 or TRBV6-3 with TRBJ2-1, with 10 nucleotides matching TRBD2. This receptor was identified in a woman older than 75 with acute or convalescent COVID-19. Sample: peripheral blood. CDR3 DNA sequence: TGTGCCAGCAGTTACAGCCCGCAGCGGGGGGGCCCTGAGCAGTTCTTC. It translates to CASSYSPQRGGPEQFF.